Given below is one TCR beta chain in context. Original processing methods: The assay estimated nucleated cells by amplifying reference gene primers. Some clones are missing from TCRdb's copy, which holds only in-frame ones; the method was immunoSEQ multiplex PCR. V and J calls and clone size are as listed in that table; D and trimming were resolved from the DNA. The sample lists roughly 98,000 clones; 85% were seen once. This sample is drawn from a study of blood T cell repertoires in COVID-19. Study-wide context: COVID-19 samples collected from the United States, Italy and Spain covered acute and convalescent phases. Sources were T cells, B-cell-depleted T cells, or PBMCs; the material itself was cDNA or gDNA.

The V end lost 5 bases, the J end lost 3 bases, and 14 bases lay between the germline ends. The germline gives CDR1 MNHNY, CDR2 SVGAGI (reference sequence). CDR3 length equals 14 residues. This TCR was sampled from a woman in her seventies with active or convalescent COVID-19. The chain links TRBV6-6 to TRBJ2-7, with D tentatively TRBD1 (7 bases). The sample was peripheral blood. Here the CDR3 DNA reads TGTGCCAGCAGTGTCCGCGGGACAGACTACGAGCAGTACTTC. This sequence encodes CASSVRGTDYEQYF.